This T cell receptor beta chain derives from a study of shared clonotypes between healthy human individuals (dated by TCRdb to about 2020). About the study as a whole: The cohort included a few men and a couple of women between 18 and 49 years of age. For each donor, CD4 naive and CD4 memory were each run on three plates, CD8 naive on two plates, and CD8 memory on one plate. To estimate repertoire size and how much clonotypes are shared between individuals, the study performed deep sequencing of blood TCR repertoires from a handful of healthy adults. Libraries were prepared and TCR repertoires were sequenced by different laboratories using diverse techniques, in order to increase sequencing depth and limit assay-specific biases. Each donor's leukapheresis produced roughly between roughly 0.94 and 9.5 billion PBMCs. Results and caveats for the whole study, not just this receptor: Pairwise subsampling led to the expectation that sequencing depth would affect the degree of clonotype sharing among donors. When several donors were compared, the shared fraction of clonotypes was 5% to 6.5% for naive CD4, more than 3% for naive CD8, more than 2% for memory CD4, and less than 0.5% for memory CD8. The small number of donors limited the genetic and exposure-history diversity represented. Sampling was restricted to blood, and TCR repertoires in tissue are likely to differ from TCR repertoires in blood. Compared with non-shared clonotypes, clonotypes shared by all four sorted-subset donors had higher generation probabilities. Naive subsets generally had larger estimated clonotype richness than memory subsets. Even with the large sequencing depth, rarefaction of the sorted-subset datasets indicated that sequencing was incomplete.

Using the deep immunoSEQ assay, TCR CDR3 regions were amplified from genomic DNA by multiplex PCR. Extracted genomic DNA from each cell subset was spread evenly across all wells of several immunoSEQ 96-well plates, with each plate serving as a replicate. For sorted subsets, 150 to 250 ng of genomic DNA, equivalent to 25,000 to 35,000 T cell genomes, went into each replicate PCR. Purified libraries were quantified with a Qubit 3.0 fluorometer, sized on a Bioanalyzer 2100, and re-quantified with the KAPA Library Quantification kit. A separate single-read 150-cycle Illumina NextSeq 550 flow cell was used to sequence each immunoSEQ 96-well plate. In the authors' own workflow: Because only junctional sequences without quality scores were contained in the immunoSEQ output, filtering matching that applied to full-length reads could not be performed. Sequences were annotated with PyIR, a Python wrapper for IgBLAST v1.9, and V/J genes and CDR3 were assigned using IMGT germline references. Reads were removed for weak V/J assignments (E-value above 1e-6), missing CDR3, stop codons, out-of-frame junctions, or ambiguous translated residues. V3J clonotypes were defined by identical inferred V gene, J gene, and CDR3 amino acid sequence. Percentage overlap between repertoires was computed as shared unique clonotypes divided by the size of the smaller repertoire. Richness of each repertoire was evaluated using RTK rarefaction, the Chao1 estimator, and Recon v2.1 estimates of unobserved clonotypes. OLGA was used to compute generation probabilities for all TCRbeta clonotypes that the gDNA method yielded from four donors. As stored in TCRdb, this immuneACCESS dataset retains in-frame rearrangements with V and J assigned. A fraction of the clones does not appear; measured against another copy, unresolved V genes explain less than half of the discrepancy, and the remainder lacks a known reason. That table gives V, J and clone size, and the DNA gave D and trimming. Across this sample there are more than 550,000 clones, with roughly 72% seen only once. The ten largest clones add up to approximately 2% of the sample.

Taken from the germline V gene, the CDR1 and CDR2 loops are SGHVS and FQNEAQ. V ends up 2 bases short and J 1 base short, with an unmatched junction base count of 3. Counted from cysteine to phenylalanine, this CDR3 has 16 amino acids. Left in the record is the CDR3 DNA by itself, 48 bases read in frame from the first base. Healthy HIV-negative adults with no recently reported acute infections or vaccinations were included as donors. Every donor was a Caucasian adult residing in Nashville, Tennessee, USA. CD4+ T cells were enriched by magnetic negative selection, after which naive cells were positively selected on CD45RA and the negative fraction was taken as the memory subset. Blood was obtained by leukapheresis, after which PBMCs were separated by Ficoll-Histopaque density gradient centrifugation and cryopreserved in liquid nitrogen vapor phase. Analytical flow cytometry was used to check the purity and quantity of every magnetically sorted T cell population. Genomic DNA was isolated from each sorted fraction and quantified by UV absorbance on a Nanodrop 2000c.

In regard to this clone: Its antigen is still unknown. Qualities for individual bases were not recorded, and no much larger clone is one base off.

The sequence came from a woman aged 30 to 39 in good health. Here the chain combines TRBV7-8 and TRBJ2-2; TRBD2 lines up with 8 middle nucleotides. The specimen sequenced was memory CD4+ T cells sorted from blood. The intended sense of this specimen's cell subset or site label: CD45RA-negative fraction. The CDR3 loop reads CASSLLRGGNTGELFF. The DNA reads as follows: TGTGCCAGCAGCTTACTCCGGGGGGGGAACACCGGGGAGCTGTTTTTT.